The 20 T cell receptor beta chains presented below share a single source sample, sequenced in a study of spatial heterogeneity in lung cancer. The time point: sample taken at primary tumor resection. Without sorting, whole RNA was sequenced from tumor, nontumor lung or frozen PBMC. TCRdb analysed the 5' RACE reads with MiXCR anew, one entry per CDR3 protein. Of 35,000 to 55,000 distinct CDR3 sequences listed, roughly 13% are singletons. The specimen comprised PBMCs, sampled at surgery. These receptors came from a male donor with early-stage non-small cell lung cancer.

This clonotype has a count of ten or more. V gene TRBV11-1 combines with J gene TRBJ1-2; D is ambiguous. The CDR3 has 16 residues. Trimming took 1 base from V and 7 from J, leaving 19 bases between them. Germline CDR1 reads SGHAT; CDR2 reads FQDESV (reference sequence). In nucleotides, the CDR3 is TGTGCCAGCAGCTTAGGGACGTCCCCCGGGGAGACTGGCTACACCTTC. Protein sequence: CASSLGTSPGETGYTF.

This clonotype was recorded a few times. The chain is built from TRBV5-1 and TRBJ2-1; 13 nucleotides match TRBD2. Germline trimming cut 4 bases from V and 4 bases from J; bases unmatched to any gene: 8. The CDR3 has 17 amino acids. Germline V gives CDR1 SGHRS, CDR2 YFSETQ. CDR3 amino acids: CASSRTSGRGGYNEQFF. In nucleotides, the CDR3 is TGCGCCAGCAGCCGGACTAGCGGGAGAGGGGGTTACAATGAGCAGTTCTTC.

In this sample, this clonotype turned up a few times. This chain joins TRBV18 and TRBJ1-4; D perhaps matches TRBD1 (6 bases). Germline V lookup: CDR1 KGHSH, CDR2 LQKENI. With 3 bases removed from V and 0 bases from J, the gap between germline ends came to 8 bases. This CDR3 comprises 15 residues. The CDR3 here is CASSPRTATNEKLFF. DNA of the CDR3: TGTGCCAGCTCACCCAGGACAGCAACTAATGAAAAACTGTTTTTT.

The rearrangement joins TRBV20-1 to TRBJ1-1; tentatively, D is TRBD1 (6 bases). CDR3 length: 12 residues. The V gene lost 6 bases and the J gene lost 2 bases, with 10 bases spanning the gap. The germline gives CDR1 DFQATT, CDR2 SNEGSKA (reference sequence). CDR3 sequence reads: CSAEDSNTEAFF. The CDR3 DNA reads as TGCAGTGCAGAGGACAGCAACACTGAAGCTTTCTTT.

Ten or more counts support this clonotype. The chain carries TRBV28 and TRBJ1-6; no clear D gene. V was pared by 8 bases and J by 7 bases, with 9 bases between. This CDR3 is 12 amino acids long. The germline gives CDR1 MDHEN, CDR2 SYDVKM. This chain's CDR3 is CASATINSPLHF. CDR3 sequence (DNA): TGTGCCAGCGCCACAATCAATTCACCCCTCCACTTT.

This clonotype was found many times. This chain uses TRBV20-1 with TRBJ1-2; D not certain. The germline CDR1 and CDR2 sequences are DFQATT and SNEGSKA (reference sequence). The CDR3 is 12 residues long. Between the trimmed V and J ends, which lost 0 bases and 7 bases, there was a span of 9 bases. CDR3 amino acids: CSARDWGVGYTF. The CDR3, as DNA: TGCAGTGCTAGAGATTGGGGAGTTGGCTACACCTTC.

By sample share, this clonotype is medium-sized. The CDR3 bases are TGTGCCAGCAAGAGCGGGAACACTGAAGCTTTCTTT. Protein product: CASKSGNTEAFF. This chain uses TRBV27 with TRBJ1-1; D uncertain. The CDR3 covers 12 residues. The V and J ends lost 7 bases and 1 base respectively, with 7 bases between them. Germline-derived CDR1 and CDR2 are MNHEY and SMNVEV (reference sequence).

The chain employs TRBV18 and TRBJ2-2; D remains ambiguous. Per germline, CDR1 KGHSH and CDR2 LQKENI. The CDR3 is 13 residues long. V was trimmed by 1 base and J by 7 bases, leaving 7 bases between them. CDR3 coding DNA: TGTGCCAGCTCACCACAGGCCGGCGGGGAGCTGTTTTTT. Its protein product is CASSPQAGGELFF.

This clonotype was seen a few times. The gene calls are TRBV19 and TRBJ1-2; D possibly corresponds to TRBD1 (5 bases). CDR1 LNHDA and CDR2 SQIVND come from the germline V gene (reference sequence). The CDR3 totals 12 residues. Trimming took off 2 bases at V and 5 bases at J, with 6 bases between the two ends. The CDR3 loop reads CASSIKGYGYTF. The CDR3, as DNA: TGTGCCAGTAGTATAAAGGGGTATGGCTACACCTTC.

In this sample, this clonotype turned up once. A much larger clone lies one base from this, so it may be a read error. This rearrangement joins TRBV6-5 to TRBJ2-7, with D possibly called TRBD1 or TRBD2 (5 bases each). This CDR3 spans 13 amino acids. V dropped 6 bases and J dropped 7 bases, with 16 bases sitting between them. Germline assignment: CDR1 MNHEY and CDR2 SVGAGI. In DNA form, the CDR3 reads TGTGCCAGCAGGGGACCTGGGGTCGATGAGCAGTACTTC. Amino acids: CASRGPGVDEQYF.

This rearrangement joins TRBV2 to TRBJ2-1; 10 bases agree with TRBD2. In germline, CDR1 is SNHLY, CDR2 FYNNEI. CDR3 length: 13 amino acids. The V segment lost 10 bases and the J segment 5 bases; nucleotides outside the gene matches: 5. CDR3 residues: CATWTSGNNEQFF. The CDR3, as DNA: TGTGCCACCTGGACTAGCGGAAACAATGAGCAGTTCTTC.

The chain couples TRBV7-9 to TRBJ2-3; TRBD2 matches at 14 bases. The V and J ends lost 0 bases and 3 bases, in that order; junction bases with no gene match: 2. Per germline, CDR1 SEHNR and CDR2 FQNEAQ (reference sequence). The CDR3 loop spans 17 amino acids. The CDR3 DNA sequence: TGTGCCAGCAGCTTAGCGGGACTAGCGGGAGTAACAGATACGCAGTATTTT. This codes for CASSLAGLAGVTDTQYF.

This clonotype was found many times. A read error may account for a junction end that differs from germline. This chain links TRBV9 with TRBJ2-1, with D possibly being TRBD1 (6 bases). The germline V gene encodes CDR1 SGDLS and CDR2 YYNGEE. CDR3 length equals 17 residues. The CDR3 sequence: CASRVGGTRAPGNEQFF. In nucleotides, the CDR3 is TGTGCCAGCAGAGTAGGGGGAACCCGCGCCCCCGGCAATGAGCAGTTCTTC.

The sample holds many counts of this clonotype. The chain couples TRBV11-2 to TRBJ2-5, with D possibly matching TRBD1 (5 bases). This CDR3 region has 14 residues. Germline lookup yields CDR1 SGHAT and CDR2 FQNNGV. With 2 bases removed from V and 2 bases from J, the gap between germline ends came to 9 bases. The CDR3 region is CASSLTRGQETQYF. Written as DNA, the CDR3 is TGTGCCAGCAGCTTAACAAGGGGACAAGAGACCCAGTACTTC.

This clonotype was found a few times. The chain links TRBV3-1 to TRBJ1-2; a possible D gene is TRBD1 (5 bases). Germline V gene sequence: CDR1 LGHDT, CDR2 YNNKEL (reference sequence). The CDR3 sequence is 15 residues long. V lost 2 bases and J lost 1, with 11 bases in between. The CDR3 DNA sequence: TGTGCCAGCAGCCAAACAGGAACGCTTAACTATGGCTACACCTTC. Amino acid sequence: CASSQTGTLNYGYTF.

The chain has TRBV5-1 and TRBJ1-1; no firm D call. The ends were cut back, 5 bases at V and 0 bases at J, with 11 bases in the middle. This CDR3 is built from 14 residues. Germline loops: CDR1 SGHRS, CDR2 YFSETQ. CDR3 amino acids: CASSLDRMNTEAFF. CDR3 DNA sequence: TGCGCCAGCAGTCTTGACCGGATGAACACTGAAGCTTTCTTT.

This clonotype ranks as medium-sized. The chain is built from TRBV5-1 and TRBJ2-6; 10 bases are shared with TRBD1. Germline assignment: CDR1 SGHRS and CDR2 YFSETQ. The junction had 0 bases not matched to a gene; V was cut back by 3 bases and J by 0 bases. The CDR3 is 16 amino acids. The CDR3 here is CASSWTGGSGANVLTF. The CDR3 nucleotides read TGCGCCAGCAGCTGGACAGGGGGCTCTGGGGCCAACGTCCTGACTTTC.

This chain joins TRBV9 and TRBJ2-3; 12 bases fit TRBD2. Trimming at V came to 4 bases and at J to 0 bases, leaving 9 bases not matched to a gene. The V gene's germline CDR1 is SGDLS and CDR2 YYNGEE. This CDR3 region has 18 residues. The DNA of the CDR3 is TGTGCCAGCAGCCTCCGGAGGACTAGCGGGGCTAGCACAGATACGCAGTATTTT. Its protein is CASSLRRTSGASTDTQYF.

This clonotype was seen many times. This chain connects TRBV20-1 to TRBJ2-6; D remains unclear. V was shortened by 6 bases and J by 0 bases, with 9 bases between the two germline ends. Germline CDR1 is DFQATT and CDR2 is SNEGSKA (reference sequence). This CDR3 contains 14 residues. CDR3 nucleotides: TGCAGTGCCCGTCCCGCCTCTGGGGCCAACGTCCTGACTTTC. Translated, it gives CSARPASGANVLTF.

The rearrangement links TRBV3-1 to TRBJ2-7; tentatively, D is TRBD2 (5 bases). The CDR3 runs to 14 residues. The germline gives CDR1 LGHDT, CDR2 YNNKEL (reference sequence). V was shortened by 5 bases and J by 7 bases, with 18 bases between the two germline ends. The CDR3 DNA reads TGTGCCAGCAGCTCAACCGGGGTACTGGGAGAGCAGTACTTC. Translation gives CASSSTGVLGEQYF.